This T cell receptor (beta chain) was sequenced for a study of cytomegalovirus exposure and HLA in healthy donors. Study-wide results and limits: Later analysis identified 16,000 or so TCR beta sequences associated with HLA alleles, using a false discovery rate threshold of 0.05. Rarity held for most TCR sequences, but there were some public TCRs that occurred in many donors. Donors belonging to an Asian-associated ancestry cluster reportedly showed fewer N-insertions in productive TCRs than the approximately 680-donor mean, according to what a later analysis found.

It was with 60 Vbeta and 13 Jbeta primers that the PCR ran. Generated by immunoSEQ multiplex PCR, the TCRdb table keeps only in-frame clones and is missing some. The sample comprises about 160,000 clones, 85% of which are singletons, and 1% rests with the top ten. With regard to this clone: What it binds is not known.

V lost 3 bases to trimming and J lost 4 bases, with 12 bases between them. CDR3 size: 14 residues. CDR1 and CDR2 from the germline V gene are MDHEN and SYDVKM. Input material: PBMCs. This TCR was recovered from a boy aged 2 to 10 in good health and CMV-seronegative. The chain couples TRBV28 to TRBJ1-1; D is ambiguous. The DNA for the CDR3 is TGTGCCAGCAGTTTCCAGAGGGTGGGCACTGAAGCTTTCTTT. It specifies CASSFQRVGTEAFF.